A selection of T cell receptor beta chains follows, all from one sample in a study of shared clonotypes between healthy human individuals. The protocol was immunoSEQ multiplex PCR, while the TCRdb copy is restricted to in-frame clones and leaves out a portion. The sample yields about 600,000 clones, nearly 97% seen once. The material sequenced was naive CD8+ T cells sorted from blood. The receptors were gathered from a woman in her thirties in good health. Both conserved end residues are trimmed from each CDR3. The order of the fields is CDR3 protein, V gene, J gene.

CDR3aa: ASSGPEQTEAF
v_gene: TRBV9
j_gene: TRBJ1-1

CDR3aa: ASSRRQREGFYEQY
v_gene: TRBV5-8
j_gene: TRBJ2-7

CDR3aa: ASSLFPATNEKLF
v_gene: TRBV11-2
j_gene: TRBJ1-4

CDR3aa: ASSVRRMNTEAF
v_gene: TRBV28
j_gene: TRBJ1-1

CDR3aa: ASRRLAALSYEQY
v_gene: TRBV28
j_gene: TRBJ2-7

CDR3aa: ASSVVGGRTEAF
v_gene: TRBV9
j_gene: TRBJ1-1

CDR3aa: ASSLSGGDGELF
v_gene: TRBV28
j_gene: TRBJ2-2

CDR3aa: ASSQNRRAGGTEAF
v_gene: TRBV4-1
j_gene: TRBJ1-1

CDR3aa: ASSPFTGELF
v_gene: TRBV6-6
j_gene: TRBJ2-2

CDR3aa: ARGEQF
v_gene: TRBV2
j_gene: TRBJ2-1

CDR3aa: ASSLRQSGTDTQY
v_gene: TRBV5-1
j_gene: TRBJ2-3

CDR3aa: SDISVFRQQGLGNYGYT
v_gene: TRBV29-1
j_gene: TRBJ1-2

CDR3aa: ASSEYELGQRRGYT
v_gene: TRBV25-1
j_gene: TRBJ1-2

CDR3aa: ASSDPGQGTDTQY
v_gene: TRBV2
j_gene: TRBJ2-3

CDR3aa: ASSLAPPLAEGDTQY
v_gene: TRBV19
j_gene: TRBJ2-3

CDR3aa: ASSEGAISNQPQH
v_gene: TRBV2
j_gene: TRBJ1-5

CDR3aa: SVPPGQGILDTQY
v_gene: TRBV29-1
j_gene: TRBJ2-3

CDR3aa: ASSYLASGRVEQY
v_gene: TRBV6-5
j_gene: TRBJ2-7

CDR3aa: ASSLLAGEANTGELF
v_gene: TRBV4-1
j_gene: TRBJ2-2

CDR3aa: ASSLAASGSSYEQY
v_gene: TRBV5-1
j_gene: TRBJ2-7

CDR3aa: ASSLGGSRYNEQF
v_gene: TRBV7-3
j_gene: TRBJ2-1

CDR3aa: ASWDYSTDTQY
v_gene: TRBV5-8
j_gene: TRBJ2-3

CDR3aa: ASSESSRGGTEAF
v_gene: TRBV10-1
j_gene: TRBJ1-1

CDR3aa: ASSLLQPSSYNEQF
v_gene: TRBV5-1
j_gene: TRBJ2-1

CDR3aa: ASRPTSASYEQY
v_gene: TRBV5-6
j_gene: TRBJ2-7

CDR3aa: ASSLAAGSYEQY
v_gene: TRBV5-5
j_gene: TRBJ2-7

CDR3aa: ASSPGPAYEQY
v_gene: TRBV19
j_gene: TRBJ2-7